These 2 T cell receptor beta chains came from one sample sequenced in a study of metastatic and nonmetastatic thyroid tumors. Thyroid surgery took place with no prior treatment in any patient. TCRdb called clones again from the PCR reads with MiXCR. The profile shows roughly 18,000 clones, around 30% of them singletons. The sample was tumor tissue. All receptors derive from a male donor with papillary thyroid cancer or a benign thyroid nodule (not recorded which). Some clones in this sample may be carry-over from other donors' samples.

This clone was counted many times. The gene calls are TRBV6-1 and TRBJ1-2, with TRBD1 identical over 8 bases. CDR3 length: 14 residues. V shed 0 bases, J shed 4 bases, and the junction held 1 base outside the gene matches. Germline CDR1 MNHNS, CDR2 SASEGT. For the CDR3, the DNA is TGTGCCAGCAGTGAAGCCGGGACAGGCTATGGCTACACCTTC. This gives the protein CASSEAGTGYGYTF.

This chain joins TRBV14 and TRBJ2-1, with 14 bases fitting TRBD2. This CDR3 has 16 amino acids. In germline, CDR1 is SGHDN, CDR2 FVKESK. The trim removed 1 base at V and 9 bases at J, leaving 5 bases unmatched. The CDR3 spells CASSQGTSGRRSEQFF. CDR3 bases: TGTGCCAGCAGCCAAGGGACTAGCGGGAGGCGGAGTGAGCAGTTCTTC. Drawing the rest from reference TRBV14 and TRBJ2-1, the complete variable domain is EAGVTQFPSHSVIEKGQTVTLRCDPISGHDNLYWYRRVMGKEIKFLLHFVKESKQDESGMPNNRFLAERTGGTYSTLKVQPAELEDSGVYFCASSQGTSGRRSEQFFGPGTRLTVL.